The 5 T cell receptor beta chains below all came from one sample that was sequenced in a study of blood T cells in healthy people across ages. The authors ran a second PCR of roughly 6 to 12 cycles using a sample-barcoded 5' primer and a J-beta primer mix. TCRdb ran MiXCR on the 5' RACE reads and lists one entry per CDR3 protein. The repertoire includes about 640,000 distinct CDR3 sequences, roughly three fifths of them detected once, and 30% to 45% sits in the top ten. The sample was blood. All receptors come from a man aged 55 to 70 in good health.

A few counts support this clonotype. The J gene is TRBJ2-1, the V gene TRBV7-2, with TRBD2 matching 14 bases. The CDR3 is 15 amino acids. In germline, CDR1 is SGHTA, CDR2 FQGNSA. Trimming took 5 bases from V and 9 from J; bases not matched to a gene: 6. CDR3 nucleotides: TGTGCCAGCAGCACGCCCGGACTAGCGGGGGGTGAGCAGTTCTTC. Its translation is CASSTPGLAGGEQFF.

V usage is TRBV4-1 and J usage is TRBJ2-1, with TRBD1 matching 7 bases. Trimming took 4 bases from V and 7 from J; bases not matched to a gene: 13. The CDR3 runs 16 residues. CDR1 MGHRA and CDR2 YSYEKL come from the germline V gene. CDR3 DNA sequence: TGCGCCAGCAGCCCCCGGGAAGGGGGCTTACTAAATGAGCAGTTCTTC. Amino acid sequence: CASSPREGGLLNEQFF.

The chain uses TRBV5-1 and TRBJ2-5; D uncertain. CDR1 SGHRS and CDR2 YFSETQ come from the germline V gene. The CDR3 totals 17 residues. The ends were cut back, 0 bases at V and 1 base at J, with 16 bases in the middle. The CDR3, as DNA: TGCGCCAGCAGCTTGGGGGTCCGTTCCTGGGGCCAAGAGACCCAGTACTTC. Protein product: CASSLGVRSWGQETQYF.

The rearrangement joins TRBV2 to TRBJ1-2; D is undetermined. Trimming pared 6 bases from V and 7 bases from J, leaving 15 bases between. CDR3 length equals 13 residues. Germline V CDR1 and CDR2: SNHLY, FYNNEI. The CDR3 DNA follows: TGTGCCAGCAGGGAGACCTCCGTGGGTGGCTACACCTTC. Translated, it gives CASRETSVGGYTF. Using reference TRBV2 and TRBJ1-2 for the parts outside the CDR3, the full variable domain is EPEVTQTPSHQVTQMGQEVILRCVPISNHLYFYWYRQILGQKVEFLVSFYNNEISEKSEIFDDQFSVERPDGSNFTLKIRSTKLEDSAMYFCASRETSVGGYTFGSGTRLTVV.

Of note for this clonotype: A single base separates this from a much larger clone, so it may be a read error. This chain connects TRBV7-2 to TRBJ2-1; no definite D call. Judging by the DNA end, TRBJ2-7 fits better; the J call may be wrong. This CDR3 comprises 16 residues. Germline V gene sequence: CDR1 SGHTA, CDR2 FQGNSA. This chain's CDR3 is CASSLNAPNSYNEQYF. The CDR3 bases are TGTGCCAGCAGCTTAAATGCCCCCAACTCCTACAATGAGCAGTACTTC.